This T cell receptor (beta chain) derives from a study of cytomegalovirus exposure and HLA in healthy donors. This clone was seen only a few times. Its specificity is unknown. Libraries were prepared by immunoSEQ multiplex PCR; TCRdb keeps only in-frame clonotypes and omits some of them. Here the sample spans about 110,000 clones, under 97% being singletons. Study results and caveats: Specific recognition of CMV antigens was confirmed in vitro for a few chains (all CMV-associated).

There are 16 residues in the CDR3. What was sequenced was PBMCs. The sequence came from a woman aged 18-29 years in good health and CMV-seronegative. The J gene is TRBJ1-2, the V gene TRBV21-1; the listed D gene, TRBD1, was not tested against the DNA. TRBV21-1 counts as a pseudogene. This chain's CDR3 is CASTQSKLNRGHGYTF. In nucleotides, the CDR3 is TGTGCCAGCACCCAAAGCAAATTAAACAGGGGGCATGGCTACACCTTC.